This TCR beta chain derives from a study of shared clonotypes between healthy human individuals. CD45RO-negative CD8 cells positively selected for CCR7 made up the naive population, which excluded terminally differentiated effector memory CD45RA+ cells. Notes on this clone: The antigen remains unidentified.

Findings and limits, study-wide: Estimated richness values were generally larger in naive subsets than in memory subsets.

The method was immunoSEQ multiplex PCR; TCRdb's version includes in-frame clones alone and lacks a portion of them. The sample has approximately 1.9 million clones, 80% to 95% seen once. This clonotype was obtained from a man aged 18-30 years in good health. Some clones in this sample may be carry-over from other donors' samples. The sample was naive CD8+ T cells from PBMCs.

DNA of the CDR3: TGCGCCAGCAGTGAGGGGGACCTGGGCTATGGCTACACCTTC. Translated: CASSEGDLGYGYTF. V gene TRBV10-2 combines with J gene TRBJ1-2, with a possible D match to TRBD1 (5 bases). Looked up from germline, CDR1 is WSHSY and CDR2 is SAAADI. Between the trimmed V and J ends, which lost 2 bases and 4 bases, there was a span of 11 bases. The CDR3 has 14 amino acids.